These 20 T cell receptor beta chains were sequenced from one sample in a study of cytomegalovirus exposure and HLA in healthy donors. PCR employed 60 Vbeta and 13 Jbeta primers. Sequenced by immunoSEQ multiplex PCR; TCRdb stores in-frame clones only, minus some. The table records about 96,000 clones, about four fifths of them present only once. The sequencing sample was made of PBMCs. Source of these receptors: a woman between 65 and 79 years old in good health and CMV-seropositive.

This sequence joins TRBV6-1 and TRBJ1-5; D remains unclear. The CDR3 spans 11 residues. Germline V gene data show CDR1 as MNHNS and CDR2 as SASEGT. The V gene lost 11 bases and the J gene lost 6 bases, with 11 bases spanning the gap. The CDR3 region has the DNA TGTGCCCTCAGCGTTCGTCAGCCCCAGCATTTT. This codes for CALSVRQPQHF.

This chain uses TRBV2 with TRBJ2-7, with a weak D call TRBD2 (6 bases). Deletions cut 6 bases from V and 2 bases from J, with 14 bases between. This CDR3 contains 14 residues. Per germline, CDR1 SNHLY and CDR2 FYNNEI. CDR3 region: CASRRRDSAYEQYF. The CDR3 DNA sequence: TGTGCCAGCAGAAGAAGGGACTCCGCCTACGAGCAGTACTTC.

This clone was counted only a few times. The DNA of the CDR3 is TGTGCCACCCGTTTCACAGGGGCATCGGAAAAACTGTTTTTT. Translating gives CATRFTGASEKLFF. The V and J genes are TRBV6-1 and TRBJ1-4, with 7 positions matching TRBD1. The CDR3 extends over 14 amino acids. In germline, CDR1 is MNHNS, CDR2 SASEGT. V shed 10 bases, J shed 8 bases, and the junction held 13 bases outside the gene matches.

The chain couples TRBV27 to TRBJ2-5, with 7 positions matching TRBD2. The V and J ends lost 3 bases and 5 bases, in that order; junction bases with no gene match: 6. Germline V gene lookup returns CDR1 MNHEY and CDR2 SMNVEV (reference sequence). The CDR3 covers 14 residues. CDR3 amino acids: CASSFAAAGETQYF. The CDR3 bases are TGTGCCAGCAGTTTCGCCGCAGCGGGGGAGACCCAGTACTTC.

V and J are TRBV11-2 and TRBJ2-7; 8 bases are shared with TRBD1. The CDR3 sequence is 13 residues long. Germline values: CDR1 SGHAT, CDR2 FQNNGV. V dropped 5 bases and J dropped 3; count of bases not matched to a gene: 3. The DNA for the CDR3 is TGTGCCAGCAGCAGACAGGGGATCTACGAGCAGTACTTC. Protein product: CASSRQGIYEQYF.

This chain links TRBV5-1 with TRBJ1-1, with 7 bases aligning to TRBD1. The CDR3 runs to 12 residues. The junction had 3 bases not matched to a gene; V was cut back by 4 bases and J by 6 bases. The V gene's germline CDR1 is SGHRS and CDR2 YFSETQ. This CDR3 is CASSIGQAEAFF. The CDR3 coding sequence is TGCGCCAGCAGCATCGGACAGGCTGAAGCTTTCTTT.

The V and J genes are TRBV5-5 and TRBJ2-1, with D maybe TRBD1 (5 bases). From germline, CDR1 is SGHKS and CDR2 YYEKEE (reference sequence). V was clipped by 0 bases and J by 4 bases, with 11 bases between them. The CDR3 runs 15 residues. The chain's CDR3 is CASSLEGALYNEQFF. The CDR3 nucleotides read TGTGCCAGCAGCTTGGAAGGGGCCCTTTACAATGAGCAGTTCTTC.

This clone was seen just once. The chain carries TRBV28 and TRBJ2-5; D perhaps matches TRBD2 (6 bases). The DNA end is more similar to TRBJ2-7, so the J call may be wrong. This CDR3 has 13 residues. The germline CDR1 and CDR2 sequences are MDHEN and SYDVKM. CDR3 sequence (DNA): TGTGCCAGCAGTGGGGGGTTAACCTACGAGCAGTACTTC. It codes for CASSGGLTYEQYF.

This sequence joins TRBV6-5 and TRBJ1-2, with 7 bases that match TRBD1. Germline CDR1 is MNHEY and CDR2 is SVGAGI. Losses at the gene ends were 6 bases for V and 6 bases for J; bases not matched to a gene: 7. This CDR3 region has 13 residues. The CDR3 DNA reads TGTGCCAGCAGGAGGGACAGTTCAGATGGCTACACCTTC. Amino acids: CASRRDSSDGYTF.

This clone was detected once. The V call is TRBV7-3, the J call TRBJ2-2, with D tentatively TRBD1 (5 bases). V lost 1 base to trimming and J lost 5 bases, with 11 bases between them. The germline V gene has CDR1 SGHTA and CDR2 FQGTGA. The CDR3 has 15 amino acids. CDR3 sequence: CASSLSHQGTGELFF. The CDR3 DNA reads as TGTGCCAGCAGCTTAAGCCACCAGGGTACCGGGGAGCTGTTTTTT.

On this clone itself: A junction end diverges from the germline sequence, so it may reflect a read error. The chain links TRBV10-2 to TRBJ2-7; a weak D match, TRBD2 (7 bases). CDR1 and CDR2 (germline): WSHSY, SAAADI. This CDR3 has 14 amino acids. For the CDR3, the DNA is TGCGCCAGCAGAGAGGGGGGGGGTTCCTACGGGCAGTACTTC. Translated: CASREGGGSYGQYF.

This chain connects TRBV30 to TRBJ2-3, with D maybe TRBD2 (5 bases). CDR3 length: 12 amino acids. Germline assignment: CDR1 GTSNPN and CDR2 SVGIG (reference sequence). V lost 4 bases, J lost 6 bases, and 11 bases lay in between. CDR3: CAWTREGDTQYF. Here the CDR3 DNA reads TGTGCCTGGACCCGGGAAGGCGATACGCAGTATTTT.

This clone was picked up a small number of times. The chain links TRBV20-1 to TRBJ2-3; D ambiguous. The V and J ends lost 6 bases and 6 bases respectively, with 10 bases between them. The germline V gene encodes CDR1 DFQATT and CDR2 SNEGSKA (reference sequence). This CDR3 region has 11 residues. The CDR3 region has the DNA TGCAGTGCCCAGATAATTGATACGCAGTATTTT. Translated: CSAQIIDTQYF.

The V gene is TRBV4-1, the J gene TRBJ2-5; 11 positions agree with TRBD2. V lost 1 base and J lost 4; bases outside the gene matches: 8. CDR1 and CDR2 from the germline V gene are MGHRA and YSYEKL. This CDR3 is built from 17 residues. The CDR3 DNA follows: TGCGCCAGCAGCCAAGTCGTCACTAGCGGGAGCAGAGAGACCCAGTACTTC. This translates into CASSQVVTSGSRETQYF.

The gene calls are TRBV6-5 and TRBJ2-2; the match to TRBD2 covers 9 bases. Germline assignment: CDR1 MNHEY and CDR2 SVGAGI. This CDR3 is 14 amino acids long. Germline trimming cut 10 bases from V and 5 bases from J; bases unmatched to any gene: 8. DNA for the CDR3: TGTGCCACCAATAGCGGGAGTCGGACCGGGGAGCTGTTTTTT. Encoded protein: CATNSGSRTGELFF.

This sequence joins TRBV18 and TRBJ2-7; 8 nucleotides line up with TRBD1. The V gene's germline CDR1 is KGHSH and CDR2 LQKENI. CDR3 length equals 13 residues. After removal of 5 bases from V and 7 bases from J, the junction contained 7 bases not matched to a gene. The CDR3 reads CASSGPRDREQYF. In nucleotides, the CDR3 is TGTGCCAGCTCAGGACCCCGGGACAGGGAGCAGTACTTC.

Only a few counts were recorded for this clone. The CDR3 loop is CASGQSGTWAYEQYF. The CDR3 DNA sequence: TGTGCCAGCGGCCAATCGGGGACTTGGGCCTACGAGCAGTACTTC. The chain has TRBV7-9 and TRBJ2-7; D possibly corresponds to TRBD2 (6 bases). V was shortened by 8 bases and J by 2 bases, with 19 bases between the two germline ends. The CDR3 loop spans 15 amino acids. Germline CDR1 SEHNR, CDR2 FQNEAQ (reference sequence).

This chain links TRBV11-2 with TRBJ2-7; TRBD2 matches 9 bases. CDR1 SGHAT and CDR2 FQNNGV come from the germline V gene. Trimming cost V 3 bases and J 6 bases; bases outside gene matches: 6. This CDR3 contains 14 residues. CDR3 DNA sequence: TGTGCCAGCAGCTTGCGGCGGGAGGGCCTCGAGCAGTACTTC. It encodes CASSLRREGLEQYF.

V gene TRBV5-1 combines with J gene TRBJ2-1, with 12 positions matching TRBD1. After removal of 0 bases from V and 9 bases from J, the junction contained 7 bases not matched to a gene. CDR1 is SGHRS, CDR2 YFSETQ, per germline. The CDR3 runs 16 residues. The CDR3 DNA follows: TGCGCCAGCAGCTTGGCGCCTCGGGACAGGGGGCCTGAGCAGTTCTTC. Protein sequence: CASSLAPRDRGPEQFF.

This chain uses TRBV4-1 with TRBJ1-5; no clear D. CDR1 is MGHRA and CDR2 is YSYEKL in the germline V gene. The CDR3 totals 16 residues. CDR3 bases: TGCGCGAATAGCAGTCATGAACCCTTTTTTACTCAGCCCCAGCATTTT. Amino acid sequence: CANSSHEPFFTQPQHF.